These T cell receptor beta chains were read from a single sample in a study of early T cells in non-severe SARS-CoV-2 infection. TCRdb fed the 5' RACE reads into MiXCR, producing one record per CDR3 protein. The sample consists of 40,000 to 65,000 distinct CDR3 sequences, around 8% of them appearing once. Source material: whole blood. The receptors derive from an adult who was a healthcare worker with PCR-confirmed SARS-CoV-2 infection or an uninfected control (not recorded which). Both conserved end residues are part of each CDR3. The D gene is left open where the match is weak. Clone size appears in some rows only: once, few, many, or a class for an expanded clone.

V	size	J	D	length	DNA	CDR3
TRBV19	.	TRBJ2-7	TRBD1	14	TGTGCCAGTAGTACCGGGACAGATTCCTACGAGCAGTACTTC	CASSTGTDSYEQYF
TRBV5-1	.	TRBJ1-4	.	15	TGCGCCAGCAGCTTGCAGGGTCGGAAAGGTGAAAAACTGTTTTTT	CASSLQGRKGEKLFF
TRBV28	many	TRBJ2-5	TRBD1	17	TGTGCCAGCAGTATCCTATCCGGGACAGGATTTCCGGAGACCCAGTACTTC	CASSILSGTGFPETQYF
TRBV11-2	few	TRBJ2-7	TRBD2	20	TGTGCCAGCAGCCCCATTGGGCGCAGCCGGGAGGCCCGCTCCTCCTACGAGCAGTACTTC	CASSPIGRSREARSSYEQYF
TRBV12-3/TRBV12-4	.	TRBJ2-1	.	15	TGTGCCAGCATTCTCCAGGGGACGGTAAGAAATGAGCAGTTCTTC	CASILQGTVRNEQFF
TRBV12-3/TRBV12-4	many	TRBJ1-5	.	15	TGTGCCAGCAGTTTAGAAAAATGGGGCAATCAGCCCCAGCATTTT	CASSLEKWGNQPQHF
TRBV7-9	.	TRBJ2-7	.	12	TGTGCCAGCAGCTTAATCGAGTACGAGCAGTACTTC	CASSLIEYEQYF
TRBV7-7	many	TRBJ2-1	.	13	TGTGCTAGCAGCTCCATGACAGGCAATGAGCAGTTCTTC	CASSSMTGNEQFF
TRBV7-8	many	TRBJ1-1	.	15	TGTGCCAGCAGCTTAGAGCGAGTCATGAACACTGAAGCTTTCTTT	CASSLERVMNTEAFF
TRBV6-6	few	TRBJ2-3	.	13	TGTGCCAGCATGGTCCCAGGGACAGATACGCAGTATTTT	CASMVPGTDTQYF
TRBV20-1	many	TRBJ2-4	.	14	TGCAGTGCTCCAAACCCCGGGCAAGGGGACATTCAGTACTTC	CSAPNPGQGDIQYF
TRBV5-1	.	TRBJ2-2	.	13	TGCGCCAGCAGCCTAGCCGGCGGCGGGGAGCTGTTTTTT	CASSLAGGGELFF
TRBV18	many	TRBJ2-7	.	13	TGTGCCAGCTCAACTGTGATGAGGGACGAGCAGTACTTC	CASSTVMRDEQYF
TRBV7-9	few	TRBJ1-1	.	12	TGTGCCAGCAGCGACCCTGGACCTAAAGCTTTCTTT	CASSDPGPKAFF
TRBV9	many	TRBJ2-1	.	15	TGTGCCAGCAGCGTAGAACCTACGGCGGAGAATGAGCAGTTCTTC	CASSVEPTAENEQFF
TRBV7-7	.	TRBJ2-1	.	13	TGTGCTAGCAGCTTGACTCAGCAGGGTGAGCAGTTCTTC	CASSLTQQGEQFF
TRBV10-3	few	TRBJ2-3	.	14	TGTGCCATCAGTGTTACAGCTAGCACAGATACGCAGTATTTT	CAISVTASTDTQYF
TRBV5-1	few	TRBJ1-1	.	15	TGCGCCAGCAGCTTCGGATCCGGGGCCGACACTGAAGCTTTCTTT	CASSFGSGADTEAFF
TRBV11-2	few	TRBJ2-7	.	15	TGTGCCAGCAGCTCAGTAGCGGTATTCACCTACGAGCAGTACTTC	CASSSVAVFTYEQYF
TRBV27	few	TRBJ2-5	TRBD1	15	TGTGCCAGCAGTTTATTGGGACAGGTTGATGAGACCCAGTACTTC	CASSLLGQVDETQYF
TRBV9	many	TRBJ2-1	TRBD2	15	TGTGCCAGCAGCGTAGCGGGGGGGGTTTACAATGAGCAGTTCTTC	CASSVAGGVYNEQFF
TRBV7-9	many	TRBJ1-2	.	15	TGTGCCAGCAGCTTATCTGGTGGTCAGGTGGACGGCTACACCTTC	CASSLSGGQVDGYTF
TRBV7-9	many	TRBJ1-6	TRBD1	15	TGTGCCAGCAGCCCCCCCATGGACAGGGGCTCACCCCTCCACTTT	CASSPPMDRGSPLHF
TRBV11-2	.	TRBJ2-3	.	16	TGTGCCAGCAGCCCCACACGGGGACTCATCGGAGATACGCAGTATTTT	CASSPTRGLIGDTQYF
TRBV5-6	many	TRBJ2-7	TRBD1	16	TGTGCCAGCAGCTTCAGGACAGGGAGACTTTCGTACGAGCAGTACTTC	CASSFRTGRLSYEQYF
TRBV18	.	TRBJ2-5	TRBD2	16	TGTGACAGCTCACCACGGTTCGCGAGCGGGGGTGAGACCCAGTACTTC	CDSSPRFASGGETQYF
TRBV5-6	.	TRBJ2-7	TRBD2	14	TGTGCCAGCAGCTCGAGCGGGAGGGCCCACGAGCAGTACTTC	CASSSSGRAHEQYF
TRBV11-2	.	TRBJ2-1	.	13	TGTGCCAGCAGCACAAGCCCCGCCGATGAGCAGTTCTTC	CASSTSPADEQFF
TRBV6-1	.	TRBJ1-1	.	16	TGTGCCAGCAGCCGTGCCCTGTCAGGGAGGGACACTGAAGCTTTCTTT	CASSRALSGRDTEAFF
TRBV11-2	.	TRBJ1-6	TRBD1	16	TGTGCCAGCAGCCCGCAGGGGGGGAGGAATAATTCACCCCTCCACTTT	CASSPQGGRNNSPLHF
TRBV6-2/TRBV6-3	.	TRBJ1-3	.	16	TGTGCCAGCTTCACAAGGACCATCCTCTCTGGAAACACCATATATTTT	CASFTRTILSGNTIYF
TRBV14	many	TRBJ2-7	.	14	TGTGCCAGCAGGCTCGGGGGAAGCTCCTACGAGCAGTACTTC	CASRLGGSSYEQYF
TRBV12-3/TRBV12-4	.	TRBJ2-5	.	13	TGTGCCAGCAGTATCGACAGCCAAGAGACCCAGTACTTC	CASSIDSQETQYF
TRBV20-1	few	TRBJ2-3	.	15	TGCAGTGCCGCCAGGGGAGGACCTAGCACAGATACGCAGTATTTT	CSAARGGPSTDTQYF
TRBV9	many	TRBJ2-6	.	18	TGTGCCAGCAGCGTAGATTGGGGCATCCTCTCTGGGGCCAACGTCCTGACTTTC	CASSVDWGILSGANVLTF
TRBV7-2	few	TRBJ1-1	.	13	TGTGCCAGCAGCCAGTCCCTGAACACTGAAGCTTTCTTT	CASSQSLNTEAFF
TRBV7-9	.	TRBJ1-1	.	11	TGTGCCAGCAGCTTGGGAGGAGAGGCTTTCTTT	CASSLGGEAFF
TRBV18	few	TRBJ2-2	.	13	TGTGCCAGCCCCCCTCCCGGCACCGGGGAGCTGTTTTTT	CASPPPGTGELFF
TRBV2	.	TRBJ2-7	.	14	TGTGCCAGCAGCGGGGGATACTCCTCCGGCGAGCAGTACTTC	CASSGGYSSGEQYF
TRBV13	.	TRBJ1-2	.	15	TGTGCCAGCAGCCCGCATGGTGAGGGAGACTATGGCTACACCTTC	CASSPHGEGDYGYTF
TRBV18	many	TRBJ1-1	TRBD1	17	TGTGCCAGCTCACCGCCTAGGACAGGGGGAAGGAACACTGAAGCTTTCTTT	CASSPPRTGGRNTEAFF
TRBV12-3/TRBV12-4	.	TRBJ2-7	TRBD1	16	TGTGCCAGCAGCCACAGAAAGGGACAGATATTCTACGAGCAGTACTTC	CASSHRKGQIFYEQYF
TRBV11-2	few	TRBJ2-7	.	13	TGTGCCAGCAGCCCGACAGTGTTGGACGAGCAGTACTTC	CASSPTVLDEQYF
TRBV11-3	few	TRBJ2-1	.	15	TGTGCCAGCAGCCCTGGGGGGAGTAGGTTCAATGAGCAGTTCTTC	CASSPGGSRFNEQFF
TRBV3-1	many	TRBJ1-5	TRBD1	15	TGTGCCAGCAGCCAGTCAACAGGGGGCCTTCAGCCCCAGCATTTT	CASSQSTGGLQPQHF
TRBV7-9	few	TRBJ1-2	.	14	TGTGCCAGCAGCTTATTACGGGCCAACTATGGCTACACCTTC	CASSLLRANYGYTF